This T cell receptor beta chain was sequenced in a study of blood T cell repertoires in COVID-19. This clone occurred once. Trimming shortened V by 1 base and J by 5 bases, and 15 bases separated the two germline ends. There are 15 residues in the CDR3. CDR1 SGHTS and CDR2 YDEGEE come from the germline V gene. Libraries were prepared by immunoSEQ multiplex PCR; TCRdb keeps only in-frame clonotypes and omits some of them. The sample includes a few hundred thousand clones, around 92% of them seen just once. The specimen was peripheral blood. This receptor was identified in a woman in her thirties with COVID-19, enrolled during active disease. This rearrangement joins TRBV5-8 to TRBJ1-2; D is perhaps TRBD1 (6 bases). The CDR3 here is CASSLKWGRGYGYTF. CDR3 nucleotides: TGTGCCAGCAGCTTGAAGTGGGGGCGCGGGTATGGCTACACCTTC. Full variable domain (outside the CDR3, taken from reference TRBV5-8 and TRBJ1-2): EAGVTQSPTHLIKTRGQQATLRCSPISGHTSVYWYQQALGLGLQFLLWYDEGEERNRGNFPPRFSGRQFPNYSSELNVNALELEDSALYLCASSLKWGRGYGYTFGSGTRLTVV.